The TCR beta chain under discussion was sequenced for a study of T cell responses to AZD1222 COVID-19 vaccine. Points on this clone: Its specificity is unknown. The junction shows a germline mismatch at one end, possibly a read error.

General observations from the study: In the spike-specific TCR repertoire, nearly half reportedly target unmutated variant regions. Donors, mostly white British, included more females; clonal diversity was possibly underestimated.

The length of the CDR3 is 14 residues. CDR1 and CDR2 (germline): SGHNT, YYREEE (reference sequence). Clones were sequenced by immunoSEQ multiplex PCR, and TCRdb holds only the in-frame ones, with some missing. Counted here are more than 90,000 clones, 88% occurring once; the ten biggest clones make up 3.5%. V gene TRBV5-4 combines with J gene TRBJ2-5; 8 bases agree with TRBD2. Sequencing used peripheral blood, obtained 28 days after the second AZD1222 dose. The receptor was derived from an adult who received the AZD1222 COVID-19 vaccine. This chain's CDR3 is CASRLGLGSETQYF. The CDR3 coding sequence is TGTGCCAGCAGATTGGGACTAGGCAGTGAGACCCAGTACTTC.